This T cell receptor (beta chain) derives from a study of CD8 T cells in ankylosing spondylitis. Making the TCR beta libraries involved quantitative 5'-RACE with molecular barcodes. TCRdb re-called the 5' RACE reads with MiXCR, one entry per CDR3 protein. The data contain 500,000 to 550,000 distinct CDR3 sequences, approximately 11% of them singletons. This CDR3 comprises 14 residues. The germline V gene encodes CDR1 LGHDT and CDR2 YNNKEL (reference sequence). With 6 bases clipped from V and 10 bases from J, the junction kept 7 bases outside the gene matches. Regarding this clonotype: The antigen is not known.

Study results and caveats: Some of the motif variants had earlier been found in reactive arthritis patients' fluid and blood. Clones linked to disease were reported to show significant enrichment in matched ankylosing spondylitis synovial fluid. Blood of patients with ankylosing spondylitis appeared to be characterized by a TCR beta motif of about eight highly homologous variants.

Sequenced material: blood, either unsorted or a sorted T cell fraction (not recorded which). This chain joins TRBV3-1 and TRBJ2-1, with 12 bases fitting TRBD2. The TCR originated in a male donor with ankylosing spondylitis. CDR3 amino acids: CASSLAGGNGEQFF. The CDR3 nucleotides are TGTGCCAGCAGTCTAGCGGGAGGGAATGGAGAGCAGTTCTTC.